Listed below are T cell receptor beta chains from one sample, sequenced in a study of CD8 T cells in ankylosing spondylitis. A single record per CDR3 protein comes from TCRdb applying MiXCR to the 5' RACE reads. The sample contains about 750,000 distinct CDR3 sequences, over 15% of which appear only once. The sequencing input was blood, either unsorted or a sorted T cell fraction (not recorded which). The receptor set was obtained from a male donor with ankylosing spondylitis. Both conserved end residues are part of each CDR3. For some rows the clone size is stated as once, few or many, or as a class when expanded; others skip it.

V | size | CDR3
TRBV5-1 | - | CASSDIDTALNYGYTF
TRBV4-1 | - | CASSQGEVTTEAFF
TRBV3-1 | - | CASNQGGPKTQYF
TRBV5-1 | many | CASSLQLATGTLGNEQFF
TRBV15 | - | CAIGPNQPQHF
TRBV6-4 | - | CASSDRQVGVQFF
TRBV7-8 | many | CASSLKSGESEQYF
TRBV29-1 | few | CSGGLAGFNEQFF
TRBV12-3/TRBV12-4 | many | CASRGTSRSEQFF
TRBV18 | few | CASSPDVDRGRSGSYEQYF
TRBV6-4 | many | CASSLAGSPSEQFF
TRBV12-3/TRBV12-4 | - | CASNGGGPNTGELFF
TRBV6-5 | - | CASSYSEYGASTDTQYF
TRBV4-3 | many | CASSQARTASYNEQFF
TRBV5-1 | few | CASRPPGQRNTGELFF
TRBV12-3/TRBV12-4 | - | CASSPGGDQHF
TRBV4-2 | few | CASSQDDPRLQDTDTQYF
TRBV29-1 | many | CSVGRMNTEAFF
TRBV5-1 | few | CASSFSTGGSSDEQYF
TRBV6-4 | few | CASRKDRVNEKLFF
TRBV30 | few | CAWSKGTSTDTQYF
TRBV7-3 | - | CASSLAGGSVTEAFF
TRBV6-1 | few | CASRPPGPSYNEQFF
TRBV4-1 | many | CASSQDRTRGQETQYF
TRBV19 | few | CARTGAKNTEAFF
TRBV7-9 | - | CASSLADGRESTF
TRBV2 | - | CASRPRSGSQDTQYF
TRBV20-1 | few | CSARTSGRGTDTQYF
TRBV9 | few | CASSVGTGGQQFF
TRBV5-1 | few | CASSFMELTGELFF
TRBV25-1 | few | CASSEYSITEQFF
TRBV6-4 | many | CASSDRGTGELFF
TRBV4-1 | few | CASSLAHPYEQYF
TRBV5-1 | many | CASSLDGLVYEQYF
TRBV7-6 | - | CASSLGAVLTDTQYF
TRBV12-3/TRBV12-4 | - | CASRQADTQYF
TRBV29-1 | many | CSVREPYEQYF
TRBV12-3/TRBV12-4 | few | CASSLRLPGEKLFF
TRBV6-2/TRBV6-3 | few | CASNSYPRGYEQFF
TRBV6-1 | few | CASSVQGYSNQPQHF
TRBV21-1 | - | CAGSYGYTF
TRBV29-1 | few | CSVVLGNSYEQYF
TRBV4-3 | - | CASSRTAGDSYEQYF
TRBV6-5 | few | CASSYSGYSSNTGELFF
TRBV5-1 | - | CASSLNVPSGNTIYF
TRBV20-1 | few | CSARVGLADTQYF
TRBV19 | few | CASSIRGNYNEQFF
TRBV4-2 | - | CASSQEKEAGYGYTF
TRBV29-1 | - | CSVTETGAGANVLTF
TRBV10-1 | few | CASSDVWEAGELFF
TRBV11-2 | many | CASSSWSADTQYF
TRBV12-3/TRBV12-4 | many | CASTDGLAKNIQYF
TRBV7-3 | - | CASSLRTGGYNEQFF
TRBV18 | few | CASSLGQGTQPQHF
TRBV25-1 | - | CASSESRTGNTEAFF
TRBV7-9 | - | CASSPAGGRAKDTQYF
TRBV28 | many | CASGTSTGELFF
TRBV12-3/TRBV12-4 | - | CACSLALDIEQYF
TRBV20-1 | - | CSANSGGVDTQYF